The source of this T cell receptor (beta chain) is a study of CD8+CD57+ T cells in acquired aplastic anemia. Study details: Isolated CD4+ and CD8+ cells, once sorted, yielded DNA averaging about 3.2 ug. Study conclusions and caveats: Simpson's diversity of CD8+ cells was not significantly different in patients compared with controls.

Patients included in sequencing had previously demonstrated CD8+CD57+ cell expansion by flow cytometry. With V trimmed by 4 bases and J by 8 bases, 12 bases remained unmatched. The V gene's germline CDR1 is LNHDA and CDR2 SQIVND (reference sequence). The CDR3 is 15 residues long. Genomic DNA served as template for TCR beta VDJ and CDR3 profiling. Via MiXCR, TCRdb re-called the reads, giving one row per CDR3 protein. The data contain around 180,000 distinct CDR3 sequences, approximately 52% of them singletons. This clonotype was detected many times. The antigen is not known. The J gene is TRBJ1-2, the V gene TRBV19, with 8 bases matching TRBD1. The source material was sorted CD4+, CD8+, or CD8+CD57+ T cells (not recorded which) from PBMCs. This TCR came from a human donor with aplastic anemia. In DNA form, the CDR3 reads TGTGCCAGTAGTACCTACCCCAGGGGGCGCGAGGGCTACACCTTC. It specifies CASSTYPRGREGYTF. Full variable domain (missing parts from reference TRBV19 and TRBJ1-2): DGGITQSPKYLFRKEGQNVTLSCEQNLNHDAMYWYRQDPGQGLRLIYYSQIVNDFQKGDIAEGYSVSREKKESFPLTVTSAQKNPTAFYLCASSTYPRGREGYTFGSGTRLTVV.